There are a few counts of the clone carrying this TCR beta chain. Its cognate antigen is unknown. These data belong to a study of beta chain features in type 1 diabetes. The study reverse transcribed the entire isolated RNA, so it sequenced expressed TCRB transcripts. Profiled with immunoSEQ multiplex PCR; TCRdb holds only in-frame clones, not every one. The sample holds some 27,000 clones, almost 65% seen once. V was clipped by 5 bases and J by 4 bases; unmatched bases: 8. This CDR3 has 15 residues. The germline CDR1 and CDR2 sequences are SGHTA and FQGNSA. Study-wide findings and caveats: Patients with Type 1 diabetes showed moderately but significantly shorter TCRB CDR3s in all four CD4+ subsets.

The TCR originated in a woman aged 30 to 39 with type 1 diabetes. The chain carries TRBV7-2 and TRBJ2-1; 7 bases are shared with TRBD2. Sequenced: Tregs from blood. CDR3 residues: CASSPRRGTYNEQFF. The DNA of the CDR3 is TGTGCCAGCAGCCCCCGGCGGGGGACTTACAATGAGCAGTTCTTC.